The 9 T cell receptor beta chains reported below all come from one sample, sequenced in a study of immune characterization of retroperitoneal liposarcoma. TCRdb redid the calling of the PCR reads with MiXCR, one entry per CDR3 protein. The sample carries 11,000 or so distinct CDR3 sequences, about 46% recorded once. The sample taken for sequencing was tumor tissue. The source is a female donor with retroperitoneal liposarcoma.

The chain recombines TRBV27 with TRBJ2-1, with D unresolved. CDR3 size: 14 residues. Trimming pared 3 bases from V and 6 bases from J, leaving 12 bases between. CDR1 and CDR2 (germline): MNHEY, SMNVEV (reference sequence). The CDR3 DNA sequence: TGTGCCAGCAGTTTTATAAGGGTGCGCAATGAGCAGTTCTTC. The encoded protein is CASSFIRVRNEQFF.

This clonotype appeared many times. This chain links TRBV6-1 with TRBJ2-1; the match to TRBD2 covers 10 bases. The ends lost 6 bases at V and 6 bases at J; junction bases unmatched: 8. Per germline, CDR1 MNHNS and CDR2 SASEGT. This CDR3 contains 15 residues. The CDR3 spells CASRKKAGGPNEQFF. The CDR3, as DNA: TGTGCCAGCAGAAAAAAAGCGGGGGGGCCCAATGAGCAGTTCTTC.

This chain joins TRBV6-1 and TRBJ2-7; D might be TRBD2 (6 bases). Looked up from germline, CDR1 is MNHNS and CDR2 is SASEGT. The CDR3 sequence is 11 residues long. With 8 bases removed from V and 7 bases from J, the gap between germline ends came to 12 bases. Here the CDR3 reads CASSGENEQYF. The CDR3 DNA sequence: TGTGCCAGCTCGGGGGAAAATGAGCAGTACTTC.

The rearrangement joins TRBV6-1 to TRBJ2-1; perhaps TRBD1 as D (5 bases). The J call may be mistaken, given a closer DNA end match to TRBJ2-7. Germline V gene lookup returns CDR1 MNHNS and CDR2 SASEGT. The CDR3 totals 15 residues. The CDR3 is CASSVPDTNPYEQYF. The CDR3 DNA is TGTGCCAGCAGTGTCCCGGACACCAATCCCTACGAGCAGTACTTC.

This clonotype came up a few times. The V call is TRBV7-4, the J call TRBJ2-7; D might be TRBD2 (6 bases). The ends were cut back, 2 bases at V and 6 bases at J, with 8 bases in the middle. CDR1 is SGHVT, CDR2 SQSDAQ, per germline. The CDR3 spans 12 residues. Written as DNA, the CDR3 is TGTGCCAGCAGCTTATCCGGGGGCGAGCAGTACTTC. Translated: CASSLSGGEQYF.

The chain has TRBV7-2 and TRBJ2-5; possible D gene TRBD2, 6 bases. Germline CDR1 reads SGHTA; CDR2 reads FQGNSA. The V gene lost 6 bases and the J gene lost 4 bases, with 12 bases spanning the gap. This CDR3 has 13 amino acids. The CDR3 here is CASRGGGRETQYF. The CDR3 region has the DNA TGTGCCAGCAGGGGTGGAGGGAGAGAGACCCAGTACTTC.

The chain couples TRBV10-3 to TRBJ2-3; 7 bases agree with TRBD2. V lost 3 bases to trimming and J lost 0 bases; unmatched junction nucleotides: 6. Looked up from germline, CDR1 is ENHRY and CDR2 is SYGVKD. The CDR3 extends over 16 amino acids. The CDR3 nucleotides read TGTGCCATCAGTGATTTAGCGGGCTTTAGCACAGATACGCAGTATTTT. Its translation is CAISDLAGFSTDTQYF.

The chain combines TRBV6-5 with TRBJ2-5, with 7 bases lining up with TRBD2. The CDR3 is 13 amino acids. Trimming cost V 6 bases and J 11 bases; bases outside gene matches: 12. Germline-derived CDR1 and CDR2 are MNHEY and SVGAGI. The CDR3: CASRTSPYNEQYF. In nucleotides, the CDR3 is TGTGCCAGCAGGACTAGCCCGTACAATGAGCAGTACTTC.

This chain joins TRBV6-1 and TRBJ2-4; 9 nucleotides match TRBD1. V shed 6 bases and J 1 base; nucleotides not matched to a gene: 7. The CDR3 totals 16 residues. From germline, CDR1 is MNHNS and CDR2 SASEGT. This CDR3 reads CASSPTGGRAKNIQYF. In nucleotides, the CDR3 is TGTGCCAGCAGCCCTACAGGGGGCAGGGCCAAAAACATTCAGTACTTC.